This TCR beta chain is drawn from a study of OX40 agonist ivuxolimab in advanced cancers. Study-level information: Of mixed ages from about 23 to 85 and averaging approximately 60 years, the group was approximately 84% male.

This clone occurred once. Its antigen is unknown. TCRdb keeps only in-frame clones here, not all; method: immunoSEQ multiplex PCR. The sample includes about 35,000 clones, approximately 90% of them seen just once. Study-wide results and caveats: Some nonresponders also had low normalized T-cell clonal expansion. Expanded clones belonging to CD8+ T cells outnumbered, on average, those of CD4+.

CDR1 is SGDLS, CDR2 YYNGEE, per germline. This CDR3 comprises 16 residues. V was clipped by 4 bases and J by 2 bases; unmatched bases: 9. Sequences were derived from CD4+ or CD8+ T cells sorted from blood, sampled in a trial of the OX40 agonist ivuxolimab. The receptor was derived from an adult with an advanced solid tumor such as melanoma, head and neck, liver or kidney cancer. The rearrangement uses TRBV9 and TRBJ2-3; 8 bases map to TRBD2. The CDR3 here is CASSQGLALSTDTQYF. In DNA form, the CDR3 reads TGTGCCAGCAGCCAAGGACTAGCCCTATCCACAGATACGCAGTATTTT.